This entry lists 30 T cell receptor beta chains sequenced from one sample in a study of neurological immune-mediated disorders. TCRdb independently ran MiXCR on the 5' RACE reads; one entry per CDR3 protein. This sample has tens of thousands of distinct CDR3 sequences, with 3.5% found just once. The sequencing sample was made of PBMCs. These receptors were collected from a woman aged 45-65 years with multiple sclerosis.

Remarks on this clonotype: At one end, the junction sequence differs from germline, possibly due to a read error. This chain connects TRBV5-1 to TRBJ1-6; TRBD1 matches at 9 bases. CDR1 is SGHRS, CDR2 YFSETQ, per germline. CDR3 length: 15 residues. The DNA for the CDR3 is TGCGCCAGCAGCGTGGGACAGGGATTTAATTCAACCCTCAACTTT. Translation: CASSVGQGFNSTLNF.

This clonotype has at least ten counts. This chain connects TRBV7-9 to TRBJ2-1, with D perhaps TRBD1 (6 bases). The germline V gene encodes CDR1 SEHNR and CDR2 FQNEAQ (reference sequence). The CDR3 covers 15 residues. V was trimmed by 10 bases and J by 1 base, leaving 17 bases between them. The CDR3 sequence: CAIGVGTPSYNEQFF. The DNA for the CDR3 is TGTGCCATCGGGGTGGGGACACCGTCCTACAATGAGCAGTTCTTC.

This clonotype was detected many times. The chain recombines TRBV7-6 with TRBJ2-7; 7 bases align to TRBD1. CDR1 SGHVS and CDR2 FNYEAQ come from the germline V gene. Trimming removed 1 base from V and 6 bases from J; junction bases left unmatched: 6. The CDR3 sequence is 14 residues long. The CDR3 coding sequence is TGTGCCAGCAGCTTAGTGACAGGGATTGCCGAGCAGTACTTC. Protein: CASSLVTGIAEQYF. Together with reference TRBV7-6 and TRBJ2-7, the CDR3 gives the full variable domain: GAGVSQSPRYKVTKRGQDVALRCDPISGHVSLYWYRQALGQGPEFLTYFNYEAQQDKSGLPNDRFSAERPEGSISTLTIQRTEQRDSAMYRCASSLVTGIAEQYFGPGTRLTVT.

There are many counts of this clonotype. The V call is TRBV25-1, the J call TRBJ2-5; tentatively, D is TRBD2 (6 bases). V was cut by 0 bases and J by 5 bases, with 7 bases left in between. This CDR3 is built from 13 residues. Germline CDR1 and CDR2: MGHDK and SYGVNS. The CDR3 sequence is CASSEYGGETQYF. The CDR3 DNA sequence: TGTGCCAGCAGTGAATATGGAGGGGAGACCCAGTACTTC.

In its sample, this clonotype was seen many times. The J gene is TRBJ2-1, the V gene TRBV20-1; TRBD2 matches at 8 bases. Germline CDR1 DFQATT, CDR2 SNEGSKA (reference sequence). CDR3 length equals 14 residues. V was clipped by 6 bases and J by 7 bases; unmatched bases: 11. The CDR3 nucleotides are TGCAGTGCACCGAAACCGGGACTAGAAAATGAGCAGTTCTTC. Protein product: CSAPKPGLENEQFF.

This clonotype appeared many times. The chain carries TRBV12-3 or TRBV12-4 and TRBJ2-7; D is unresolved. V dropped 3 bases and J dropped 5 bases, with 8 bases sitting between them. The CDR3 length is 12 residues. DNA for the CDR3: TGTGCCAGCAGTTTGAGGCTCCACGAGCAGTACTTC. Its protein product is CASSLRLHEQYF.

This clonotype occurred many times. The CDR3 region has the DNA TGCACCAGGGGCGACACCGGGGAGCTGTTTTTT. This translates into CTRGDTGELFF. The rearrangement uses TRBV20-1 and TRBJ2-2; possible D gene TRBD1, 6 bases. Per germline, CDR1 DFQATT and CDR2 SNEGSKA (reference sequence). This CDR3 contains 11 residues.

The table lists this clonotype with many counts. The chain employs TRBV9 and TRBJ2-5, with 8 bases aligning to TRBD2. The CDR3 is 14 residues long. Trimming removed 3 bases from V and 4 bases from J; junction bases left unmatched: 5. Per the germline V gene, CDR1 is SGDLS and CDR2 is YYNGEE. For the CDR3, the DNA is TGTGCCAGCAGCGATAGCGGGGCCCTAGAGACCCAGTACTTC. Its protein is CASSDSGALETQYF.

There are many counts of this clonotype. The chain has TRBV5-1 and TRBJ2-5; 9 nucleotides line up with TRBD2. Looked up from germline, CDR1 is SGHRS and CDR2 is YFSETQ. J gave up 4 bases and V 0 bases, and 16 bases lay outside the gene matches. The CDR3 contains 19 residues. The chain's CDR3 is CASSLALAGAAGTPETQYF. CDR3 coding DNA: TGCGCCAGCAGCTTGGCATTAGCGGGGGCAGCCGGAACCCCAGAGACCCAGTACTTC.

This clonotype has a count of ten or more. The chain couples TRBV14 to TRBJ1-1; the D is unclear. Germline assignment: CDR1 SGHDN and CDR2 FVKESK. The CDR3 has 14 amino acids. Between the trimmed V and J ends, which lost 4 bases and 5 bases, there was a span of 14 bases. The CDR3 loop is CASSLSPIWTEAFF. CDR3 bases: TGTGCCAGCAGCCTATCACCTATCTGGACTGAAGCTTTCTTT.

This clonotype was seen many times. The chain has TRBV20-1 and TRBJ1-2; TRBD1 is a possible D gene (5 bases). Germline CDR1 is DFQATT and CDR2 is SNEGSKA (reference sequence). V was pared by 6 bases and J by 2 bases, with 16 bases between. This CDR3 comprises 14 residues. The DNA for the CDR3 is TGCAGTGCCCCTGGCGGGGGTTTCAACTATGGCTACACCTTC. Protein: CSAPGGGFNYGYTF.

This clonotype was detected ten times or more. The chain links TRBV5-1 to TRBJ2-7; 10 nucleotides match TRBD1. V dropped 0 bases and J dropped 6; count of bases not matched to a gene: 6. Germline CDR1 SGHRS, CDR2 YFSETQ. The CDR3 extends over 15 amino acids. In DNA, the CDR3 is TGCGCCAGCAGCTTGGATGCGCGGACAGGGGGCGAGCAGTACTTC. As protein: CASSLDARTGGEQYF.

Ten or more counts support this clonotype. This sequence joins TRBV4-1 and TRBJ2-3; maybe TRBD1 (6 bases). CDR3 size: 15 residues. Trimming shortened V by 4 bases and J by 0 bases, and 11 bases separated the two germline ends. CDR1 and CDR2 from the germline V gene are MGHRA and YSYEKL. The CDR3 protein is CASSLGQLSTDTQYF. In DNA, the CDR3 is TGCGCCAGCAGCCTGGGACAACTTAGCACAGATACGCAGTATTTT.

The sample holds many counts of this clonotype. V usage is TRBV12-3 or TRBV12-4 and J usage is TRBJ1-5; D is undetermined. The V gene lost 3 bases and the J gene lost 0 bases, with 9 bases spanning the gap. CDR3 length: 15 residues. CDR3 in DNA: TGTGCCAGCAGTTTGAGTCAGAATAGCAATCAGCCCCAGCATTTT. It translates to CASSLSQNSNQPQHF.

Concerning this clonotype itself: Its ends do not fully match the called genes, so a read error is possible. This chain joins TRBV4-2 and TRBJ2-2; TRBD2 matches at 7 bases. Germline loops: CDR1 LGHNA, CDR2 YNFKEQ. The CDR3 length is 11 residues. CDR3 region: CASSQAGVLFF. The CDR3 DNA follows: TGTGCCAGCAGCCAGGCGGGGGTGCTGTTTTTT.

The table lists this clonotype with many counts. The chain couples TRBV7-6 to TRBJ2-1; TRBD2 matches at 9 bases. Germline V gene lookup returns CDR1 SGHVS and CDR2 FNYEAQ. Trimming removed 1 base from V and 4 bases from J; junction bases left unmatched: 2. The CDR3 extends over 15 amino acids. This chain's CDR3 is CASSLETSGYNEQFF. In DNA form, the CDR3 reads TGTGCCAGCAGCTTAGAGACTAGCGGTTACAATGAGCAGTTCTTC.

This clonotype was detected many times. The rearrangement links TRBV5-6 to TRBJ1-1, with D hard to call. Trimming pared 0 bases from V and 3 bases from J, leaving 6 bases between. CDR3 length: 13 residues. Germline lookup yields CDR1 SGHDT and CDR2 YYEEEE. The CDR3 here is CASSLGVDTEAFF. The CDR3 DNA is TGTGCCAGCAGCTTGGGGGTTGACACTGAAGCTTTCTTT.

This clonotype was seen repeatedly, ten times or more. The chain recombines TRBV5-1 with TRBJ2-3, with 11 positions matching TRBD2. The germline V gene encodes CDR1 SGHRS and CDR2 YFSETQ. There are 16 residues in the CDR3. V trimming: 2 bases; J trimming: 0 bases; junction bases outside the gene matches: 2. CDR3 in DNA: TGCGCCAGCAGCTTACTAGCGGGGGTCAGCACAGATACGCAGTATTTT. This codes for CASSLLAGVSTDTQYF.

This clonotype was seen ten or more times. This chain uses TRBV5-1 with TRBJ2-1; unclear D gene. The CDR3 has 12 amino acids. CDR1 is SGHRS, CDR2 YFSETQ, per germline. Trimming shortened V by 0 bases and J by 5 bases, and 3 bases separated the two germline ends. CDR3 in DNA: TGCGCCAGCAGCTTGGTCAACAATGAGCAGTTCTTC. Residues: CASSLVNNEQFF.

This clonotype has at least ten counts. The chain uses TRBV3-1 and TRBJ2-7; D uncertain. Germline loops: CDR1 LGHDT, CDR2 YNNKEL (reference sequence). CDR3 length equals 10 residues. The ends were cut back, 3 bases at V and 5 bases at J, with 2 bases in the middle. CDR3 protein: CASSQDEQYF. In DNA, the CDR3 is TGTGCCAGCAGCCAGGACGAGCAGTACTTC.

This clonotype was observed many times. The chain employs TRBV20-1 and TRBJ2-1; 9 bases match TRBD1. The CDR3 is 15 amino acids. V lost 3 bases to trimming and J lost 6 bases; unmatched junction nucleotides: 9. Germline V lookup: CDR1 DFQATT, CDR2 SNEGSKA (reference sequence). CDR3 in DNA: TGCAGTGCTAGCGGTATCGGGACAGGGACCAATGAGCAGTTCTTC. It codes for CSASGIGTGTNEQFF.

Concerning this clonotype: This may be a read error, as it is one base from a much larger clone. This sequence joins TRBV5-1 and TRBJ2-3; D call uncertain. CDR3 size: 13 residues. Trimming left V 5 bases short and J 0 bases short, with 7 bases between. Germline V gives CDR1 SGHRS, CDR2 YFSETQ. CDR3 amino acids: CASRSTSTDTQYF. The CDR3 nucleotides read TGCGCCAGCAGGTCCACGAGCACAGATACGCAGTATTTT. Variable domain in full (rest from reference TRBV5-1 and TRBJ2-3): KAGVTQTPRYLIKTRGQQVTLSCSPISGHRSVSWYQQTPGQGLQFLFEYFSETQRNKGNFPGRFSGRQFSNSRSEMNVSTLELGDSALYLCASRSTSTDTQYFGPGTRLTVL.

This clonotype was seen many times. This chain links TRBV6-6 with TRBJ1-6; 8 positions agree with TRBD1. Germline trimming cut 6 bases from V and 0 bases from J; bases unmatched to any gene: 10. This CDR3 has 18 residues. Germline CDR1 and CDR2: MNHNY and SVGAGI (reference sequence). The CDR3 nucleotides read TGTGCCAGCAGCAGGGACAGGCCGGCCGGCTCCTATAATTCACCCCTCCACTTT. It translates to CASSRDRPAGSYNSPLHF.

The table lists this clonotype with many counts. V usage is TRBV5-5 and J usage is TRBJ2-5, with TRBD2 identical over 7 bases. J lost 4 bases, V lost 3 bases, and 12 bases had no gene match. This CDR3 is 16 amino acids long. Germline CDR1 reads SGHKS; CDR2 reads YYEKEE (reference sequence). This chain's CDR3 is CASSSSTGGGIETQYF. The CDR3 coding sequence is TGTGCCAGCAGCTCGTCGACGGGGGGAGGTATAGAGACCCAGTACTTC. Combining the CDR3 with reference TRBV5-5 and TRBJ2-5 gives the whole variable domain DAGVTQSPTHLIKTRGQQVTLRCSPISGHKSVSWYQQVLGQGPQFIFQYYEKEERGRGNFPDRFSARQFPNYSSELNVNALLLGDSALYLCASSSSTGGGIETQYFGPGTRLLVL.

This clonotype was counted at least ten times. The J gene is TRBJ1-2, the V gene TRBV20-1; TRBD1 aligns across 7 bases. The CDR3 runs 14 residues. In germline, CDR1 is DFQATT, CDR2 SNEGSKA (reference sequence). Losses at the gene ends were 1 base for V and 7 bases for J; bases not matched to a gene: 9. The CDR3 sequence is CSARVRQGIGGYTF. For the CDR3, the DNA is TGCAGTGCTAGAGTGAGACAGGGAATAGGTGGCTACACCTTC.

There are many counts of this clonotype. The genes are TRBV7-2 and TRBJ1-2; no clear D gene. The CDR3 is 13 amino acids. Trimming shortened V by 0 bases and J by 4 bases, and 6 bases separated the two germline ends. Germline V gives CDR1 SGHTA, CDR2 FQGNSA. The CDR3 sequence is CASSLATAYGYTF. In DNA form, the CDR3 reads TGTGCCAGCAGCTTAGCTACAGCCTATGGCTACACCTTC. Drawing the rest from reference TRBV7-2 and TRBJ1-2, the complete variable domain is GAGVSQSPSNKVTEKGKDVELRCDPISGHTALYWYRQSLGQGLEFLIYFQGNSAPDKSGLPSDRFSAERTGGSVSTLTIQRTQQEDSAVYLCASSLATAYGYTFGSGTRLTVV.

This clonotype appeared many times. The CDR3, as DNA: TGTGCCAGCAGCTGGGGGGGGAAGGGCGATCAGCCCCAGCATTTT. Translating it yields CASSWGGKGDQPQHF. This sequence joins TRBV7-9 and TRBJ1-5; D perhaps matches TRBD1 (5 bases). The germline CDR1 and CDR2 sequences are SEHNR and FQNEAQ (reference sequence). This CDR3 is built from 15 residues. Trimming cost V 4 bases and J 5 bases, with 15 bases left between them. The full variable domain, in which reference TRBV7-9 and TRBJ1-5 provide the parts outside the CDR3, is DTGVSQNPRHKITKRGQNVTFRCDPISEHNRLYWYRQTLGQGPEFLTYFQNEAQLEKSRLLSDRFSAERPKGSFSTLEIQRTEQGDSAMYLCASSWGGKGDQPQHFGDGTRLSIL.

This clonotype was detected many times. The V gene is TRBV5-1, the J gene TRBJ1-2; 8 positions agree with TRBD1. The CDR3 spans 14 residues. The trim removed 4 bases at V and 2 bases at J, leaving 4 bases unmatched. CDR1 and CDR2 from the germline V gene are SGHRS and YFSETQ. CDR3 nucleotides: TGCGCCAGCAGCAAGGACAGGGAAAACTATGGCTACACCTTC. As protein: CASSKDRENYGYTF.

This clonotype was seen ten or more times. CDR3 in DNA: TGCAGCGTTGTGCCTGGGGTCACCGGGGAGCTGTTTTTT. It is translated as CSVVPGVTGELFF. This chain connects TRBV29-1 to TRBJ2-2; D is unclear. The V gene's germline CDR1 is SQVTM and CDR2 ANQGSEA. The CDR3 covers 13 residues. V was pared by 4 bases and J by 4 bases, with 10 bases between.

This clonotype was counted at least ten times. This chain uses TRBV12-3 or TRBV12-4 with TRBJ1-2; 9 bases are shared with TRBD1. V lost 6 bases to trimming and J lost 5 bases; unmatched junction nucleotides: 16. This CDR3 is 17 amino acids long. The CDR3 region is CASSTSPGQGLEYGYTF. DNA of the CDR3: TGTGCCAGCAGCACCTCCCCGGGACAGGGTTTAGAGTATGGCTACACCTTC.